The next 4 T cell receptor beta chains were all read from a single sample in a study of blood T cell repertoires in COVID-19. TCRdb keeps only in-frame clones here, not all; method: immunoSEQ multiplex PCR. The sample includes under 300,000 clones, 86% of them seen just once. The sequenced material came from peripheral blood. These receptors came from a woman aged 25 to 39 with active or convalescent COVID-19.

The chain links TRBV15 to TRBJ2-7; possible D gene TRBD2, 7 bases. The CDR3 contains 14 residues. V was trimmed by 5 bases and J by 3 bases, leaving 14 bases between them. Germline assignment: CDR1 LNHNV and CDR2 YYDKDF (reference sequence). CDR3 residues: CATSAGAQGYEQYF. The CDR3 region has the DNA TGTGCCACCAGCGCGGGGGCACAAGGCTACGAGCAGTACTTC.

In the case of this clone: An end of the junction differs from the germline gene, which may be a read error. The chain recombines TRBV14 with TRBJ1-4, with D possibly matching TRBD1 (5 bases). The CDR3 is 14 amino acids. Per germline, CDR1 SGHDN and CDR2 FVKESK. The CDR3 spells CASSAVGTKEKLFF. The CDR3 DNA is TGTGCCAGCAGCGCGGTCGGGACTAAGGAAAAACTGTTTTTT.

This clone was counted between two and nine times. The rearrangement uses TRBV6-5 and TRBJ2-7; D is unresolved. V lost 7 bases and J lost 3, with 10 bases in between. Germline-derived CDR1 and CDR2 are MNHEY and SVGAGI. CDR3 size: 12 residues. DNA for the CDR3: TGTGCCAGCACGAATGGAGTCTACGAGCAGTACTTC. Encoded protein: CASTNGVYEQYF.

The J gene is TRBJ2-1, the V gene TRBV4-1; D is unclear. Germline V gene data show CDR1 as MGHRA and CDR2 as YSYEKL. CDR3 length equals 13 residues. With 2 bases removed from V and 1 base from J, the gap between germline ends came to 3 bases. Written as DNA, the CDR3 is TGCGCCAGCAGCCAAACTTCCTACAATGAGCAGTTCTTC. Its translation: CASSQTSYNEQFF.